This T cell receptor (beta chain) was captured by sequencing in a study of blood T cell repertoires in COVID-19 (dated by TCRdb to 2020 to 2021). A note on the overall study: Samples from collaborators originated in the United States, Italy and Spain and spanned both the acute and convalescent phases of COVID-19. The prospective study material was composed of cDNA or gDNA derived from T cells, B-cell-depleted T cells, or PBMCs. The dataset comprised deeply sampled blood TCRbeta repertoires from subjects exposed to, actively infected with, or recovered from COVID-19. The repertoires were released in a freely available public database intended as a resource for research on the immune response to SARS-CoV-2. Samples came from the ongoing ImmuneRACE study (first 160 participants) plus 1,254 subjects from 6 global collaborators. The sample metadata nearly always contained a de-identified subject ID, COVID-19 status, age in years and sex. Where available, HLA class I and class II types were taken from metadata supplied by the sample provider and were not determined by assay-based typing. General study outcomes and caveats: How much clinical and demographic metadata was included differed by source and by participant, and the metadata was provided uncurated.

V is clipped by 4 bases and J by 8 bases, and the sequence between their germline boundaries is 11 bases long. The germline V gene gives CDR1 as MDHEN and CDR2 as SYDVKM. Measured from the cysteine to the phenylalanine, the CDR3 is 12 residues long. The retained sequence is limited to the CDR3, 36 bases, with the frame set at the first base. Each collaborating institution followed its own protocols to collect whole blood in K2EDTA tubes. Collaborator samples were shipped for TCRbeta analysis as frozen whole blood, isolated PBMCs, or DNA extracted from either sample type. TCRbeta CDR3 regions were amplified from genomic DNA by means of the immunoSEQ Assay, a bias-controlled multiplex PCR. The authors processed their data as follows. Within the assay, amplification of reference gene primers was used to estimate how many nucleated cells each sample contained. To quantify the absolute abundance of each unique TCRbeta CDR3 rearrangement, sequence reads were collapsed and filtered. For each sample, productive Simpson clonality was calculated as the square root of Simpson's diversity index over productive rearrangements. TCRdb took this table from immuneACCESS and kept in-frame rearrangements with V and J called. Such tables lack part of the clones; where checked against another copy, unresolved V genes explain under half of the gap, and the rest is unexplained. The D gene and trimming were derived from the DNA, and the V and J assignments and clone size from that table. Here the sample has about 36,000 clones; 60% to 85% occur a single time. The ten top clones hold 2% of the sample.

This clone was observed a few times. Its antigen is unknown. Per-nucleotide qualities are absent, and no much larger clonotype sits a single base away. The sequence came from a man between 60 and 75 years old with active COVID-19. The sequencing input was peripheral blood. The chain is encoded by TRBV28 joined to TRBJ1-2, and perhaps TRBD1 as D gene, on 5 matching bases. This receptor carries the CDR3 CASSSQVYGYTF. The nucleotide sequence is TGTGCCAGCAGTTCACAGGTTTACGGCTACACCTTC.